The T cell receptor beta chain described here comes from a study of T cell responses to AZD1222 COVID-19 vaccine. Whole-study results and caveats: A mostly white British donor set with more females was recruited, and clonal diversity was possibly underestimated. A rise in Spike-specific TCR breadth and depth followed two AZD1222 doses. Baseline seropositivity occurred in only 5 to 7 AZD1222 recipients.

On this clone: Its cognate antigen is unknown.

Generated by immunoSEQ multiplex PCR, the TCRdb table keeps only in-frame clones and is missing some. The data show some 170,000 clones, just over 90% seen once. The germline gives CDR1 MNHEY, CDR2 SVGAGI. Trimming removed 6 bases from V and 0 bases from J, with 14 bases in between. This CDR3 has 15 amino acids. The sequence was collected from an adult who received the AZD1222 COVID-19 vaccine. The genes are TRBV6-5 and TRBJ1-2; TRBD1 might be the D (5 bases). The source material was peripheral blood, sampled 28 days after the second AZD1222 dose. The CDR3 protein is CASSRRQITNYGYTF. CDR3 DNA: TGTGCCAGCAGCCGCCGACAGATCACTAACTATGGCTACACCTTC.